Listed below are T cell receptor beta chains from one sample, sequenced in a study of Ad26.COV2.S vaccination and SARS-CoV-2 variants. TCRdb's table, derived via immunoSEQ multiplex PCR, lists solely in-frame clones and lacks some. The data hold more than 150,000 clones, with around 88% observed a single time. The sequenced sample was peripheral blood, obtained after recovery from COVID-19. Receptor source: a human donor who had recovered from COVID-19. The CDR3 runs from the conserved cysteine through the conserved F or W. The D gene is left open where the match is weak. Size values are once, few and many counts, or a class for expanded clones, and some rows have none.

clone size	V gene	J gene	D gene	CDR3 DNA	CDR3 protein
.	TRBV19	TRBJ2-3	TRBD2	TGTGCCAGTAGTACTAGCGGGCAAACAGATACGCAGTATTTT	CASSTSGQTDTQYF
.	TRBV29-1	TRBJ1-2	.	TGCAGCGTAGCAGAAAACTATGGCTACACCTTC	CSVAENYGYTF
.	TRBV30	TRBJ1-1	.	TGTGCCTGGAGTGTAGCAGGAAGCACTGAAGCTTTCTTT	CAWSVAGSTEAFF
.	TRBV9	TRBJ2-3	TRBD2	TGTGCCAGCAGCGTAGTTGCGGGGGGCACAGATACGCAGTATTTT	CASSVVAGGTDTQYF
.	TRBV19	TRBJ1-5	.	TGTGCCAGTAGTATCGACGGAGGGAATCAGCCCCAGCATTTT	CASSIDGGNQPQHF
.	TRBV27	TRBJ2-1	.	TGTGCCAGCACCGTGGGAGTGCCCTCCTACAATGAGCAGTTCTTC	CASTVGVPSYNEQFF
.	TRBV29-1	TRBJ2-3	.	TGCAGCGTTGAAGATGTGACGGGCACAGATACGCAGTATTTT	CSVEDVTGTDTQYF
.	TRBV9	TRBJ2-1	TRBD2	TGTGCCAGCAGCGTAGAGGGCGGGAGGGCCCAAATTGAGCAGTTCTTC	CASSVEGGRAQIEQFF
.	TRBV27	TRBJ1-6	.	TGTGCCAGCAGTTTAGGGTTGCGGTCACCCCTCCACTTT	CASSLGLRSPLHF
.	TRBV7-2	TRBJ2-1	TRBD1	TGTGCCAGCAGCCTGGGACAGGCGTACAATGAGCAGTTCTTC	CASSLGQAYNEQFF
.	TRBV18	TRBJ1-2	.	TGTGCCAGCTCACCACGGGCAGCAGCTAACTATGGCTACACCTTC	CASSPRAAANYGYTF
few	TRBV11-3	TRBJ2-1	TRBD1	TGTGCCAGCAGCCCCCAAACAGGGGGTAGGGGTGAGCAGTTCTTC	CASSPQTGGRGEQFF
.	TRBV7-7	TRBJ1-5	TRBD1	TGTGCTAGCCTAACACAGGGGGCGATTAGTTATAGCAATCAGCCCCAGCATTTT	CASLTQGAISYSNQPQHF
.	TRBV3-1/TRBV3-2	TRBJ1-5	.	TGTGCCAGCAGCCAAGACGGTGGCAATCAGCCCCAGCATTTT	CASSQDGGNQPQHF
.	TRBV18	TRBJ2-2	TRBD1	TGTGCCAGCTCACGACAGGGGCAAGTGAACACCGGGGAGCTGTTTTTT	CASSRQGQVNTGELFF
.	TRBV4-2	TRBJ2-7	.	TGTGCCAGCAGCCAAGACATGGGCTCCTACGAGCAGTACTTC	CASSQDMGSYEQYF
.	TRBV9	TRBJ1-1	.	TGTGCCAGCAGCGTAGGGGGTCAGAACACTGAAGCTTTCTTT	CASSVGGQNTEAFF
.	TRBV29-1	TRBJ2-1	.	TGCAGCGTTGGAGGTACCCCGAGCTCCTACAATGAGCAGTTCTTC	CSVGGTPSSYNEQFF
few	TRBV5-1	TRBJ1-2	.	TGCGCCAGCAGCTTAGACAGCGTATATGGCTACACCTTC	CASSLDSVYGYTF
few	TRBV5-1	TRBJ2-1	.	TGCGCCAGCAGCGCTATGACCTCCAATGAGCAGTTCTTC	CASSAMTSNEQFF
.	TRBV5-1	TRBJ1-1	TRBD1	TGCGCCAGCAGCTCCCGCGGACAGGGGGACGGCACTGAAGCTTTCTTT	CASSSRGQGDGTEAFF
once	TRBV13	TRBJ1-2	.	TGTGCCAGCAGCTTAGGCCGCGGGCTCGGGGGCTACACCTTC	CASSLGRGLGGYTF
.	TRBV24-1	TRBJ1-2	.	TGTGCCACCAGTGATTTGTTGGCAGGGGCCTACACCTTC	CATSDLLAGAYTF
.	TRBV3-1/TRBV3-2	TRBJ2-3	.	TGTGCCAGCAGCTCCTTTCCCCGGGCGGGCCACACAGATACGCAGTATTTT	CASSSFPRAGHTDTQYF
.	TRBV11-2	TRBJ1-2	TRBD1	TGTGCCAGCAGCTTCGACACAGGGGGGTACTATGGCTACACCTTC	CASSFDTGGYYGYTF
.	TRBV11-2	TRBJ2-7	.	TGTGCCAGCAGCTTAGTACCGGGGCCGTCCTACGAGCAGTACTTC	CASSLVPGPSYEQYF
.	TRBV9	TRBJ1-2	.	TGTGCCAGCAGCATGGGGACAAGGGGCTACACCTTC	CASSMGTRGYTF
once	TRBV3-1/TRBV3-2	TRBJ2-2	.	TGTGCCAGCACCTTCGGGCAGAACACCGGGGAGCTGTTTTTT	CASTFGQNTGELFF
.	TRBV30	TRBJ2-7	.	TGTGCCTGGAGTGCCACTAAGGGGGAGCAGTACTTC	CAWSATKGEQYF
.	TRBV15	TRBJ2-7	.	TGTGCCACCAGCAGAGAGGGCATAGCCTACGAGCAGTACTTC	CATSREGIAYEQYF
.	TRBV3-1/TRBV3-2	TRBJ1-1	.	TGTGCCAGCAGCCAAGAAACCGTGGACACTGAAGCTTTCTTT	CASSQETVDTEAFF
.	TRBV15	TRBJ1-1	.	TGTGCCACCAGCAGAGATCTAGGGTGGAACACTGAAGCTTTCTTT	CATSRDLGWNTEAFF
once	TRBV11-3	TRBJ2-5	TRBD1	TGTGCCAGCAGCTCCCGGACAGGGGAGACCCAGTACTTC	CASSSRTGETQYF
.	TRBV9	TRBJ2-3	TRBD1	TGTGCCAGCAGCGGCGGACAGGTACAAAATACGCAGTATTTT	CASSGGQVQNTQYF
.	TRBV5-1	TRBJ2-1	TRBD1	TGCGCCAGCAGCTTTGGACAGGGGGGCCTCTACGATGAGCAGTTCTTC	CASSFGQGGLYDEQFF
.	TRBV7-8	TRBJ2-7	TRBD1	TGTGCCAGCAGCCGTGCCGGGACAGGGGGCCTATACGAGCAGTACTTC	CASSRAGTGGLYEQYF
.	TRBV3-1/TRBV3-2	TRBJ2-1	.	TGTGCCAGCAGCCAAGGGGTCTTCTTCTACAATGAGCAGTTCTTC	CASSQGVFFYNEQFF
.	TRBV5-4	TRBJ2-2	.	TGTGCCAGCAGCGACGGACAGACCTACACCGGGGAGCTGTTTTTT	CASSDGQTYTGELFF
.	TRBV5-1	TRBJ1-6	.	TGCGCCAGCAGCTTGGGTTCGCCTAATTCACCCCTCCACTTT	CASSLGSPNSPLHF
.	TRBV28	TRBJ2-7	TRBD1	TGTGCCAGCAGTTGGTCCAGGGGGTACGAGCAGTACTTC	CASSWSRGYEQYF
.	TRBV13	TRBJ2-7	.	TGTGCCAGCAGTCCAGCCTACGAGCAGTACTTC	CASSPAYEQYF